This T cell receptor beta chain was captured by sequencing in a study of blood T cell repertoires in COVID-19. The V and J ends lost 6 bases and 10 bases respectively, with 16 bases between them. The CDR3 has 11 amino acids. In germline, CDR1 is DFQATT, CDR2 SNEGSKA (reference sequence). This table comes from immunoSEQ multiplex PCR, and its TCRdb copy is limited to in-frame clones, with some not included. The data contain around 60,000 clones, approximately 77% of them singletons. The receptor's source is a human donor in a cohort sampled during active COVID-19. The sample taken for sequencing was peripheral blood. The chain has TRBV20-1 and TRBJ2-7, with D perhaps TRBD2 (6 bases). CDR3 protein: CSALTLAPQYF. The CDR3 nucleotides read TGCAGTGCCCTCACCCTAGCGCCTCAGTACTTC.